A few counts support the clone carrying this TCR beta chain. MiXCR, run by TCRdb on the RT-PCR reads, gives a single entry per CDR3 protein. The sample includes over 200,000 distinct CDR3 sequences, around 40% seen only once; the top ten take 11%. The sample comes from a study of patients and donors after allogeneic stem cell transplantation. Germline values: CDR1 MNHEY, CDR2 SVGAGI. The CDR3 has 16 amino acids. V gave up 0 bases and J gave up 2 bases, with 11 bases separating them. Material for sequencing was blood, either unsorted or a sorted T cell fraction (not recorded which). The J gene is TRBJ2-1, the V gene TRBV6-5; D is possibly TRBD2 (6 bases). The clonotype was recovered from a human donor who was either an allogeneic HSCT recipient or a stem cell or donor lymphocyte infusion donor (not recorded which). It is not recorded whose cells these are; they may come from a transplant donor. The CDR3 is CASSYSWGVPYNEQFF. In nucleotides, the CDR3 is TGTGCCAGCAGTTACTCATGGGGGGTTCCCTACAATGAGCAGTTCTTC.